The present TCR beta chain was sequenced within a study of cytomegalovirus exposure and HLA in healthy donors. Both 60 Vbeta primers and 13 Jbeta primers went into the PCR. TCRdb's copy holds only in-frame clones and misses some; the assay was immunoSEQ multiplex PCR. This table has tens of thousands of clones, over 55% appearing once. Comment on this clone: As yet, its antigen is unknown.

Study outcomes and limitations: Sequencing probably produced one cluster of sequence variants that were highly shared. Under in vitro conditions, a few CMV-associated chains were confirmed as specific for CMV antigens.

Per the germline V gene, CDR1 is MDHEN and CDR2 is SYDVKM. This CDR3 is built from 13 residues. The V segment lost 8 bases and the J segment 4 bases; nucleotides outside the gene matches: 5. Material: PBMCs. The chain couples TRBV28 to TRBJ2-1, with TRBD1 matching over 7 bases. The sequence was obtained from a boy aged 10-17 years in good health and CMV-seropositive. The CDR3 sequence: CASGTELYNEQFF. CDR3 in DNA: TGTGCCAGCGGGACAGAACTTTACAATGAGCAGTTCTTC.